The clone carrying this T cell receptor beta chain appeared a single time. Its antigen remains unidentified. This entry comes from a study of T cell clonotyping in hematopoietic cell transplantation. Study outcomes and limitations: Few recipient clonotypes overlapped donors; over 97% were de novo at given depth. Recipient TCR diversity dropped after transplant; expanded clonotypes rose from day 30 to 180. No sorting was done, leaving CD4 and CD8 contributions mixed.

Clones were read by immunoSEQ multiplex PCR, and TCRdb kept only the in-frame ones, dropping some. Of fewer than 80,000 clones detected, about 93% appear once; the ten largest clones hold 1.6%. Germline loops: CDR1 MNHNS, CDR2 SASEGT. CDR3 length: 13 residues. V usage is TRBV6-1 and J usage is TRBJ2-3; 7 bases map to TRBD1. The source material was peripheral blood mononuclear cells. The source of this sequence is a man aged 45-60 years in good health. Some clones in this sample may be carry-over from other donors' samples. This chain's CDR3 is CASSQQGTDTQYF. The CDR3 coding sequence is TGTGCTTCCAGCCAACAGGGGACAGATACGCAGTATTTT.